This entry lists 15 T cell receptor beta chains sequenced from one sample in a study of cytomegalovirus exposure and HLA in healthy donors. The PCR used 60 Vbeta and 13 Jbeta primers. Generated by immunoSEQ multiplex PCR, the TCRdb table keeps only in-frame clones and is missing some. The table shows 65,000 or so clones, with roughly two thirds occurring only once. The sequencing sample was made of PBMCs. These TCRs come from a man aged 30 to 45 in good health and CMV-seronegative.

This rearrangement joins TRBV5-4 to TRBJ2-6; 8 bases match TRBD2. CDR3 size: 18 residues. The germline gives CDR1 SGHNT, CDR2 YYREEE (reference sequence). Losses at the gene ends were 5 bases for V and 0 bases for J; bases not matched to a gene: 10. The DNA of the CDR3 is TGTGCCAGCAGGTCGGGACGGGGGGGGCCCTCTGGGGCCAACGTCCTGACTTTC. Translated: CASRSGRGGPSGANVLTF.

V gene TRBV30 combines with J gene TRBJ1-5, with 9 bases matching TRBD1. The germline V gene has CDR1 GTSNPN and CDR2 SVGIG (reference sequence). This CDR3 region has 13 residues. The junction had 5 bases not matched to a gene; V was cut back by 5 bases and J by 6 bases. The CDR3 reads CAWATGGGQPQHF. CDR3 sequence (DNA): TGTGCCTGGGCCACAGGGGGCGGTCAGCCCCAGCATTTT.

The chain's CDR3 is CSASIETQYF. In DNA, the CDR3 is TGCAGTGCTAGTATTGAGACCCAGTACTTC. This chain joins TRBV20-1 and TRBJ2-5; D gene unclear. This CDR3 comprises 10 residues. V was clipped by 3 bases and J by 5 bases, with 4 bases between them. CDR1 is DFQATT and CDR2 is SNEGSKA in the germline V gene (reference sequence).

The CDR3 here is CASSLRTDTQYF. CDR3 DNA: TGCGCCAGCAGCCTCAGAACAGATACGCAGTATTTT. The V gene is TRBV10-2, the J gene TRBJ2-3, with unresolved D. V was clipped by 6 bases and J by 3 bases, with 7 bases between them. CDR1 and CDR2 from the germline V gene are WSHSY and SAAADI. The CDR3 covers 12 residues.

The chain couples TRBV14 to TRBJ2-7, with 7 bases lining up with TRBD1. The CDR3 is 12 residues long. Per the germline V gene, CDR1 is SGHDN and CDR2 is FVKESK. The V gene end was trimmed by 4 bases and the J gene end by 6 bases; junction bases not matched to a gene: 3. The CDR3 here is CASSPTGSEQYF. Here the CDR3 DNA reads TGTGCCAGCAGCCCGACAGGGAGCGAGCAGTACTTC.

The rearrangement uses TRBV13 and TRBJ2-1; TRBD1 is a possible D gene (5 bases). This CDR3 spans 13 amino acids. In germline, CDR1 is PRHDT, CDR2 FYEKMQ (reference sequence). Trimming removed 1 base from V and 6 bases from J, with 7 bases in between. The CDR3: CASSLVDSNEQFF. CDR3 coding DNA: TGTGCCAGCAGCTTAGTAGACAGCAATGAGCAGTTCTTC.

The chain has TRBV29-1 and TRBJ1-1, with D hard to call. V was trimmed by 3 bases and J by 4 bases, leaving 15 bases between them. Per the germline V gene, CDR1 is SQVTM and CDR2 is ANQGSEA. This CDR3 has 14 amino acids. The CDR3 region has the DNA TGCAGCGTTGAGGGTTTGGAGGTGGGCACTGAAGCTTTCTTT. Encoded protein: CSVEGLEVGTEAFF.

The chain carries TRBV5-4 and TRBJ2-1, with 9 bases aligning to TRBD1. This CDR3 comprises 15 residues. Germline lookup yields CDR1 SGHNT and CDR2 YYREEE (reference sequence). V trimming: 4 bases; J trimming: 3 bases; junction bases outside the gene matches: 5. This CDR3 is CASSGGQGDYNEQFF. The CDR3 DNA follows: TGTGCCAGCAGCGGGGGACAGGGTGACTACAATGAGCAGTTCTTC.

The chain recombines TRBV30 with TRBJ2-5, with 7 bases that match TRBD2. The V and J ends lost 2 bases and 5 bases, in that order; junction bases with no gene match: 11. Germline V gives CDR1 GTSNPN, CDR2 SVGIG (reference sequence). The CDR3 is 15 amino acids. CDR3 in amino acids: CAWSRFGGSAETQYF. Here the CDR3 DNA reads TGTGCCTGGAGTAGATTCGGGGGGTCCGCTGAGACCCAGTACTTC.

The chain combines TRBV19 with TRBJ2-2; 8 positions agree with TRBD1. This CDR3 region has 19 residues. V gave up 9 bases and J gave up 0 bases; unmatched junction bases: 18. Germline V CDR1 and CDR2: LNHDA, SQIVND (reference sequence). DNA of the CDR3: TGTGCCAGCGCTACGCTCCGGACAGGGCAGGAAACGAACACCGGGGAGCTGTTTTTT. Translated: CASATLRTGQETNTGELFF. Combining the CDR3 with reference TRBV19 and TRBJ2-2 gives the whole variable domain DGGITQSPKYLFRKEGQNVTLSCEQNLNHDAMYWYRQDPGQGLRLIYYSQIVNDFQKGDIAEGYSVSREKKESFPLTVTSAQKNPTAFYLCASATLRTGQETNTGELFFGEGSRLTVL.

The V gene is TRBV18, the J gene TRBJ2-3, with a tentative D call TRBD2 (6 bases). Between the trimmed V and J ends, which lost 2 bases and 2 bases, there was a span of 8 bases. Per germline, CDR1 KGHSH and CDR2 LQKENI. The CDR3 consists of 14 residues. CDR3 coding DNA: TGTGCCAGCTCACCAGGGACTGCCACAGATACGCAGTATTTT. Translation gives CASSPGTATDTQYF.

This clone was seen once. The rearrangement uses TRBV6-1 and TRBJ1-1; D remains ambiguous. This CDR3 contains 14 residues. V was cut by 3 bases and J by 0 bases, with 8 bases left in between. The germline gives CDR1 MNHNS, CDR2 SASEGT. The CDR3 here is CASSDGGMNTEAFF. CDR3 bases: TGTGCCAGCAGTGATGGCGGAATGAACACTGAAGCTTTCTTT.

The V gene is TRBV14, the J gene TRBJ2-3; 7 bases align to TRBD1. The germline CDR1 and CDR2 sequences are SGHDN and FVKESK. This CDR3 has 15 residues. The V and J ends lost 5 bases and 2 bases, in that order; junction bases with no gene match: 7. Written as DNA, the CDR3 is TGTGCCAGCAGCTACAGGGGTGGTTTCACAGATACGCAGTATTTT. Translating it yields CASSYRGGFTDTQYF.

The V gene is TRBV7-9, the J gene TRBJ2-1; a possible D gene is TRBD2 (6 bases). Per germline, CDR1 SEHNR and CDR2 FQNEAQ (reference sequence). The V end lost 5 bases, the J end lost 8 bases, and 19 bases lay between the germline ends. CDR3 length equals 15 residues. CDR3 in amino acids: CASSPVGGVRDEQFF. Written as DNA, the CDR3 is TGTGCCAGCAGCCCAGTAGGCGGGGTTAGGGATGAGCAGTTCTTC.

This chain links TRBV29-1 with TRBJ1-2, with 7 bases matching TRBD1. Unmatched junction bases numbered 5, after V lost 0 bases and J lost 4 bases. Germline V gene lookup returns CDR1 SQVTM and CDR2 ANQGSEA. This CDR3 has 14 residues. The CDR3 sequence is CSVEDPDRSYGYTF. Here the CDR3 DNA reads TGCAGCGTTGAAGATCCGGACAGGAGCTATGGCTACACCTTC.